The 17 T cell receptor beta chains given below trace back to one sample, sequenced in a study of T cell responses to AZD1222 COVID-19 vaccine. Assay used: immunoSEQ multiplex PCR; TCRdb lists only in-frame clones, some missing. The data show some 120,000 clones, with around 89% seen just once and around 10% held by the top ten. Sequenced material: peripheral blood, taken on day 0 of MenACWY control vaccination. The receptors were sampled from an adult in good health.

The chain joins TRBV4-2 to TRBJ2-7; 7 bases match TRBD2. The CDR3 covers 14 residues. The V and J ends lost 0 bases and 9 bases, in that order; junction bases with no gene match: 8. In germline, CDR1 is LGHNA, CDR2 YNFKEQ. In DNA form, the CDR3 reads TGTGCCAGCAGCCAAGAATCGGGGGGTAGAGTGCAGTACTTC. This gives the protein CASSQESGGRVQYF.

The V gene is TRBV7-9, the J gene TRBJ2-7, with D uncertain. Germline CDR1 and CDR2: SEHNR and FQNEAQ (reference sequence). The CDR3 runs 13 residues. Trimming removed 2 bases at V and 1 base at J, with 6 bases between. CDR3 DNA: TGTGCCAGCAGCTTAACCCCATCCTACGAGCAGTACTTC. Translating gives CASSLTPSYEQYF.

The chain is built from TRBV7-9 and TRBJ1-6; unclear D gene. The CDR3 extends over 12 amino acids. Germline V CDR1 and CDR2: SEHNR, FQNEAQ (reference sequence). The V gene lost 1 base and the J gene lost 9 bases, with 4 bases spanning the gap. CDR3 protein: CASSLVGSPLHF. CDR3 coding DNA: TGTGCCAGCAGCTTAGTGGGTTCACCCCTCCACTTT.

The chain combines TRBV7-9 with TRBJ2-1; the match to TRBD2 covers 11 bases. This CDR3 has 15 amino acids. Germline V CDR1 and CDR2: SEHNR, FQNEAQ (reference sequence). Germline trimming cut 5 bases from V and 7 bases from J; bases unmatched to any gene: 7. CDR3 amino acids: CASSPRGTSGNEQFF. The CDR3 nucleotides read TGTGCCAGCAGCCCTCGTGGGACTAGCGGAAATGAGCAGTTCTTC. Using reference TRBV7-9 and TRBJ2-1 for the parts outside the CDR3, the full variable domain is DTGVSQNPRHKITKRGQNVTFRCDPISEHNRLYWYRQTLGQGPEFLTYFQNEAQLEKSRLLSDRFSAERPKGSFSTLEIQRTEQGDSAMYLCASSPRGTSGNEQFFGPGTRLTVL.

The CDR3 loop reads CASSLTPGEQYF. The DNA for the CDR3 is TGTGCCAGCAGCTTAACTCCTGGGGAGCAGTACTTC. The chain employs TRBV11-2 and TRBJ2-7, with no clear D. The germline V and J ends were trimmed by 2 bases and 7 bases, with 9 bases remaining between them. Germline assignment: CDR1 SGHAT and CDR2 FQNNGV. This CDR3 region has 12 residues.

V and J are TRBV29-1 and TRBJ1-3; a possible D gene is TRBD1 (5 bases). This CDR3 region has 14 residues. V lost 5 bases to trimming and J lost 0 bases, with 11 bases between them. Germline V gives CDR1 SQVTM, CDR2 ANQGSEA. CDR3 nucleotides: TGCAGCGTTATAGGGGCCAGCTCTGGAAACACCATATATTTT. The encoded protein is CSVIGASSGNTIYF.

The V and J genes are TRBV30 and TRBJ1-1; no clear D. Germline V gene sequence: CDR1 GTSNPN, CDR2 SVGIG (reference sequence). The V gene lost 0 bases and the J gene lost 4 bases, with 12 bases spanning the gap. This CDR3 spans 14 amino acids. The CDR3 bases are TGTGCCTGGAGTGTACATTCAGTCGGCACTGAAGCTTTCTTT. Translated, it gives CAWSVHSVGTEAFF.

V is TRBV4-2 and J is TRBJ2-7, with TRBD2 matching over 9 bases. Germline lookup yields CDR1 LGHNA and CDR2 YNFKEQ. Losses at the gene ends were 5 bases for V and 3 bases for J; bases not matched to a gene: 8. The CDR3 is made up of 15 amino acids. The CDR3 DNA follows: TGTGCCAGCAGCACGGGACTAGCAGTAATCTACGAGCAGTACTTC. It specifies CASSTGLAVIYEQYF.

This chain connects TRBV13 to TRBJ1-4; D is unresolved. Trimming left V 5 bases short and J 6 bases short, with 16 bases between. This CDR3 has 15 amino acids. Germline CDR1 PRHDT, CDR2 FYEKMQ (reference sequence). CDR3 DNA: TGTGCCAGCAGCCAAGAGGGTGGAGAGCATGAAAAACTGTTTTTT. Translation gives CASSQEGGEHEKLFF.

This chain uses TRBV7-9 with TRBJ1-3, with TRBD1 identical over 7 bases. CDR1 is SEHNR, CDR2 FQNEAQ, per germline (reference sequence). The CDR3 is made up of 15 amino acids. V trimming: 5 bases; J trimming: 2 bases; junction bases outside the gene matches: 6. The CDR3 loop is CASSPRGPPGNTIYF. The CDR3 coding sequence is TGTGCCAGCAGCCCAAGGGGGCCTCCTGGAAACACCATATATTTT.

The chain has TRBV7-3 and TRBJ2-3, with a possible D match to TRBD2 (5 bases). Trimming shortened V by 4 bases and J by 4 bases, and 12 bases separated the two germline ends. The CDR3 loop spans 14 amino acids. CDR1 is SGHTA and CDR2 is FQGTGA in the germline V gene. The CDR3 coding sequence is TGTGCCAGCAGCTCCACCCGGGGATCAGATACGCAGTATTTT. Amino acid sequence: CASSSTRGSDTQYF.

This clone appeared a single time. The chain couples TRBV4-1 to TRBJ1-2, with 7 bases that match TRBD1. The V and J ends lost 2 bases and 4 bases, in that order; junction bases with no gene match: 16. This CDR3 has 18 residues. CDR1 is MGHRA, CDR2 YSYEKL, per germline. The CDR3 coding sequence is TGCGCCAGCAGCCAAAGGGAGGGTCGGACAGGCATTTCCTATGGCTACACCTTC. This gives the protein CASSQREGRTGISYGYTF.

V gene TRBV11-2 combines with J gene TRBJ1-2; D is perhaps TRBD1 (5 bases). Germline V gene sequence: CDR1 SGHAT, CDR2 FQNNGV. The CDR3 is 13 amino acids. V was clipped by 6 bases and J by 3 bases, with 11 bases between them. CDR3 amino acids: CASSAGFDYGYTF. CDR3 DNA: TGTGCCAGCAGTGCAGGGTTTGACTATGGCTACACCTTC.

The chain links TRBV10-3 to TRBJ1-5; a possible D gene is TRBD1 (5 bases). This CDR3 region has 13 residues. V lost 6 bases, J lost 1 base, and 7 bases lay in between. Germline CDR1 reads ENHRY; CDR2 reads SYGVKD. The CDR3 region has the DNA TGTGCCATCAGCGAGGGGAGCAATCAGCCCCAGCATTTT. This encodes CAISEGSNQPQHF.

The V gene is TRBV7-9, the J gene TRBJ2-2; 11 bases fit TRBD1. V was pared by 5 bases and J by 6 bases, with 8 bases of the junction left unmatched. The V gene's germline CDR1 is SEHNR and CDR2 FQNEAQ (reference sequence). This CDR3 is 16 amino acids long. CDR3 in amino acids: CASSRGRTGGSGELFF. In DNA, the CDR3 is TGTGCCAGCAGCAGAGGACGGACAGGGGGCTCCGGGGAGCTGTTTTTT.

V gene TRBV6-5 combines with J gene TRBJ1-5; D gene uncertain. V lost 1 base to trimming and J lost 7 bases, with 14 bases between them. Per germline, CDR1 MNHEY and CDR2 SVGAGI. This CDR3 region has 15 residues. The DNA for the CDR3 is TGTGCCAGCAGTTACTTGGTAGGGAATGACCAGCCCCAGCATTTT. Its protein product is CASSYLVGNDQPQHF.

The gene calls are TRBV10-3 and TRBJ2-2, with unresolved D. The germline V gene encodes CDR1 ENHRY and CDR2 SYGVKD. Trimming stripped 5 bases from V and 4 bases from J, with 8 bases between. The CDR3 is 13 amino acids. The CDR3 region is CAISSPPTGELFF. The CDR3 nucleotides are TGTGCCATCAGTTCTCCTCCCACCGGGGAGCTGTTTTTT.